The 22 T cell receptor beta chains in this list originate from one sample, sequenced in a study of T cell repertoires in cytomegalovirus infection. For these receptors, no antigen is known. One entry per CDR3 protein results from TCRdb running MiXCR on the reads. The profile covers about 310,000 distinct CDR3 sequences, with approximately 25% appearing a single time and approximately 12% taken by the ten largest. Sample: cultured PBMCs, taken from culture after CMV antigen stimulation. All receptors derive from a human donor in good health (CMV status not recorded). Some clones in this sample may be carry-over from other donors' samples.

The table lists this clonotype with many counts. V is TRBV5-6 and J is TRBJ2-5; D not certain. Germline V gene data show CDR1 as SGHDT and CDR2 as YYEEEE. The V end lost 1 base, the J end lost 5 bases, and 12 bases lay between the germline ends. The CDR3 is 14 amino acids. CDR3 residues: CASSLIQAPETQYF. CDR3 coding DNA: TGTGCCAGCAGCTTGATACAAGCCCCTGAGACCCAGTACTTC.

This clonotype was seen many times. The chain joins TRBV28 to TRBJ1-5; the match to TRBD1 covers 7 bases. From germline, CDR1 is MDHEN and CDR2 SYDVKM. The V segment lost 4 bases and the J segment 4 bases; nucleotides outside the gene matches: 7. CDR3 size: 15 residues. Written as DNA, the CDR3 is TGTGCCAGCAGTTCATCCGGGACAGCAAATCAGCCCCAGCATTTT. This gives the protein CASSSSGTANQPQHF.

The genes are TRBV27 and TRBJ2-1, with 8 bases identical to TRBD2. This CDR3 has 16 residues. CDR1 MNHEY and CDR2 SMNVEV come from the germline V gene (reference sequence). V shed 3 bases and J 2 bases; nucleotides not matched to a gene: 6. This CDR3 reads CASSFQAGETYNEQFF. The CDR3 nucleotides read TGTGCCAGCAGTTTTCAAGCGGGAGAGACCTACAATGAGCAGTTCTTC.

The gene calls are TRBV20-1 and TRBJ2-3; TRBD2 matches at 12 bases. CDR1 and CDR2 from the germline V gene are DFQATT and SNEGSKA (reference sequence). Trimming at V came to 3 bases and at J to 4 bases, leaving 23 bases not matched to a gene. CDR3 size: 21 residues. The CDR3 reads CSASAALGLAGAELKADTQYF. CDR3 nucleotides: TGCAGTGCTAGTGCCGCCCTGGGACTAGCGGGCGCGGAGTTGAAGGCAGATACGCAGTATTTT.

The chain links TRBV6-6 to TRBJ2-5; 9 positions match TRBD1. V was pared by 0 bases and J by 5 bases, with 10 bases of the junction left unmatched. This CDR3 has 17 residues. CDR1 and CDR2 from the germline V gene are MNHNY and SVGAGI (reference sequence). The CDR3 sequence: CASSYSTGTGYAETQYF. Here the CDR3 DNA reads TGTGCCAGCAGTTACTCCACCGGGACAGGGTATGCGGAGACCCAGTACTTC.

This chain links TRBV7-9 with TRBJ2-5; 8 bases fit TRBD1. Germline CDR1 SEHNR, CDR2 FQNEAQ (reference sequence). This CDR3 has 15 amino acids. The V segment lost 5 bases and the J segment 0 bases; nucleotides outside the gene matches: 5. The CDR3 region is CASSPRTGHQETQYF. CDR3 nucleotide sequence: TGTGCCAGCAGCCCCAGGACAGGGCACCAAGAGACCCAGTACTTC.

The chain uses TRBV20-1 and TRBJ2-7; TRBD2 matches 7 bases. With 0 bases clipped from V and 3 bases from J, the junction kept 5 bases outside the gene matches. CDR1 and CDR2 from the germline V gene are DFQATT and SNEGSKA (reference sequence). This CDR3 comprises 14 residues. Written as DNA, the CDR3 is TGCAGTGCTAGAGATCCTAGCGGACGCTACGAGCAGTACTTC. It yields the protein CSARDPSGRYEQYF.

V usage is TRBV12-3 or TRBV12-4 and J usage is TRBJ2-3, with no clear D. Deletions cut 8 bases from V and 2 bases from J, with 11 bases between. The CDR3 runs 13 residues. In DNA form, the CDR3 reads TGTGCCAGCGGCTCAGGCTACACAGATACGCAGTATTTT. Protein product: CASGSGYTDTQYF.

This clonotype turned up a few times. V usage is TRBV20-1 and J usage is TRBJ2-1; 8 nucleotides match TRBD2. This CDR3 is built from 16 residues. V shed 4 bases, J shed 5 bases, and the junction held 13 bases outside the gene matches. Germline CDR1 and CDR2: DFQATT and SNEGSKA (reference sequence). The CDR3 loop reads CSAIFGGGRSNNEQFF. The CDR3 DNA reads TGCAGTGCTATCTTCGGGGGGGGGAGATCAAACAATGAGCAGTTCTTC.

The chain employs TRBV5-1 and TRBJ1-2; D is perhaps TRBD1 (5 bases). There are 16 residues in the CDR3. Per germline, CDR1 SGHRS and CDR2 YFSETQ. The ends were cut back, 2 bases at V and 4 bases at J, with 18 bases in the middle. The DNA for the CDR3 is TGCGCCAGCAGCTTTTCGGTCCGGGACGGCTTCTATGGCTACACCTTC. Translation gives CASSFSVRDGFYGYTF. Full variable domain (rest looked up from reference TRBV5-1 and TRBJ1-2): KAGVTQTPRYLIKTRGQQVTLSCSPISGHRSVSWYQQTPGQGLQFLFEYFSETQRNKGNFPGRFSGRQFSNSRSEMNVSTLELGDSALYLCASSFSVRDGFYGYTFGSGTRLTVV.

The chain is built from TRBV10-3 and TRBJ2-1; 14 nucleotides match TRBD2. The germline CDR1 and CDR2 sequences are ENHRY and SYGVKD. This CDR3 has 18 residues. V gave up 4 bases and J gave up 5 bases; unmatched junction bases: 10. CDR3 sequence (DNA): TGTGCCATCAGTGGGAAGCGACTAGCGGGAGGGTTGGACAATGAGCAGTTCTTC. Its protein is CAISGKRLAGGLDNEQFF.

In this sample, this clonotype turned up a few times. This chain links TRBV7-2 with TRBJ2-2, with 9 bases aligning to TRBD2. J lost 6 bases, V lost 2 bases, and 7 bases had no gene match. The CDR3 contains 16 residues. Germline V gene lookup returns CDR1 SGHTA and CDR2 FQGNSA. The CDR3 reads CASSLRLAGWAGELFF. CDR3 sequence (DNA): TGTGCCAGCAGCTTAAGGCTAGCGGGATGGGCCGGGGAGCTGTTTTTT.

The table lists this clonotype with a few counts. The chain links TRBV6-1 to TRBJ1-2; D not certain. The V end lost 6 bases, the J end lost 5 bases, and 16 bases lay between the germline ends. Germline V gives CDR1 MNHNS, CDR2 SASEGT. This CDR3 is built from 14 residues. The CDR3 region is CASSSPSTDYGYTF. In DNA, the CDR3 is TGTGCCAGCAGCTCCCCCTCGACTGATTATGGCTACACCTTC.

The CDR3 DNA follows: TGTGCCAGCTCCAAAGTAGATACTAGCGGGAGATACGAGCAGTACTTC. Amino acid sequence: CASSKVDTSGRYEQYF. The chain joins TRBV18 to TRBJ2-7, with 11 positions matching TRBD2. The CDR3 length is 16 residues. In germline, CDR1 is KGHSH, CDR2 LQKENI. J lost 4 bases, V lost 6 bases, and 11 bases had no gene match.

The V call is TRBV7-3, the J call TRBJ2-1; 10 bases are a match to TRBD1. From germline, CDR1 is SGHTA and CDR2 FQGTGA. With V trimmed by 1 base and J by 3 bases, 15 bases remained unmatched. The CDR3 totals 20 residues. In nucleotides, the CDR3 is TGTGCCAGCAGCTTAAGTGTAGGGACAGGGGACGGGAGGTTCTACAATGAGCAGTTCTTC. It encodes CASSLSVGTGDGRFYNEQFF. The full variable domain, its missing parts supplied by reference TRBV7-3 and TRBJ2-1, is GAGVSQTPSNKVTEKGKYVELRCDPISGHTALYWYRQSLGQGPEFLIYFQGTGAADDSGLPNDRFFAVRPEGSVSTLKIQRTERGDSAVYLCASSLSVGTGDGRFYNEQFFGPGTRLTVL.

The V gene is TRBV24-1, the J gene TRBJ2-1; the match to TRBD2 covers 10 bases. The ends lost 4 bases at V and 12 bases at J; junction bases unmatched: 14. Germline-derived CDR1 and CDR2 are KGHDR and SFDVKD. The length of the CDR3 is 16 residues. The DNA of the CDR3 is TGTGCCACCAGTGACCCGGGACTAGCGCAAATCGAAGGGCAGTTCTTC. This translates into CATSDPGLAQIEGQFF.

The CDR3 here is CSARTGGDYGYTF. The CDR3 coding sequence is TGCAGTGCTAGGACAGGGGGCGACTATGGCTACACCTTC. The chain joins TRBV20-1 to TRBJ1-2; 10 nucleotides match TRBD1. The trim removed 3 bases at V and 3 bases at J, leaving 1 base unmatched. Germline V lookup: CDR1 DFQATT, CDR2 SNEGSKA (reference sequence). CDR3 length: 13 residues.

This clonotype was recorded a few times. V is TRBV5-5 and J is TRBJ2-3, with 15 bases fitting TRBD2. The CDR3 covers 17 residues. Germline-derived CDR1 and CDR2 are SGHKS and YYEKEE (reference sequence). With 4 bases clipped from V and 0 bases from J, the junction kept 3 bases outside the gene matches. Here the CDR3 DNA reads TGTGCCAGCAGCCCAGGACTAGCGGGAGGGAGCACAGATACGCAGTATTTT. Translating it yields CASSPGLAGGSTDTQYF.

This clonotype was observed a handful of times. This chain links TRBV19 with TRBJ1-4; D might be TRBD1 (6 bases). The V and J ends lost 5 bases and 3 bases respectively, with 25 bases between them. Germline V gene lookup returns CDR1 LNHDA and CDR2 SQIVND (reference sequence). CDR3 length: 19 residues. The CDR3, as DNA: TGTGCCAGTAGTGTACTACCGGGACAAGGAGACGCTTCTAATGAAAAACTGTTTTTT. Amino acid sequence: CASSVLPGQGDASNEKLFF.

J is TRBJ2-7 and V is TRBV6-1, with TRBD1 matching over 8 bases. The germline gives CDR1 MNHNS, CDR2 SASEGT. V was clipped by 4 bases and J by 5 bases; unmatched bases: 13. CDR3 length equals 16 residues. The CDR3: CASSGIQGEPLNEQYV. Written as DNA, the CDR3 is TGTGCCAGCAGTGGAATACAGGGGGAGCCCTTAAACGAGCAGTACGTC.

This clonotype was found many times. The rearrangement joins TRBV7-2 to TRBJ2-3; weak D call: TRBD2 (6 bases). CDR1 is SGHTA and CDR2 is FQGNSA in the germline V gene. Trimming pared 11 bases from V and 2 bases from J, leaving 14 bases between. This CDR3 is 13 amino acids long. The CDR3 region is CAVGTRATDTQYF. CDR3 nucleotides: TGTGCCGTCGGGACTCGAGCCACAGATACGCAGTATTTT.

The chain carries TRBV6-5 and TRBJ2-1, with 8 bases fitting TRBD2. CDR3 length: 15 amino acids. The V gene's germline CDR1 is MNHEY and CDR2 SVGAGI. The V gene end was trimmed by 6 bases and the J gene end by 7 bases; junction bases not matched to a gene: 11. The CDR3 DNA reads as TGTGCCAGCAGGCGAGCGGGAGTTATGGTTAATGAGCAGTTCTTC. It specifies CASRRAGVMVNEQFF.